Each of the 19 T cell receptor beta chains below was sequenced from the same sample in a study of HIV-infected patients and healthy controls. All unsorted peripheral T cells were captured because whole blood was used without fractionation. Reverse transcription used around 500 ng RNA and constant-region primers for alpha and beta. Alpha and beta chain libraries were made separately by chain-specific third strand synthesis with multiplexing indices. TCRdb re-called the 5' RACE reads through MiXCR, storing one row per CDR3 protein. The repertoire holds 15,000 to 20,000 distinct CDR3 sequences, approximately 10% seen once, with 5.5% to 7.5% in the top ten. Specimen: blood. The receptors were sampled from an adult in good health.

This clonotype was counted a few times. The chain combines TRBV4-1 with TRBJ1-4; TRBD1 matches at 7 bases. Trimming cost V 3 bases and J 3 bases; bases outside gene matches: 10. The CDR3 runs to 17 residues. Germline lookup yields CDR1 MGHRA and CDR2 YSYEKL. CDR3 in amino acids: CASSHGGTALSNEKLFF. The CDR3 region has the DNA TGCGCCAGCAGCCACGGAGGGACAGCGTTATCTAATGAAAAACTGTTTTTT.

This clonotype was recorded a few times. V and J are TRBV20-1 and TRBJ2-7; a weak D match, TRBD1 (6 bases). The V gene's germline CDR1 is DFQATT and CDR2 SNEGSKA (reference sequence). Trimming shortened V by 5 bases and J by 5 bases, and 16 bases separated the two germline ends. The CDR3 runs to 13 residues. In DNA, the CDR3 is TGCAGTGCTTTCTTTACAGGGTACCACGAGCAGTACTTC. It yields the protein CSAFFTGYHEQYF.

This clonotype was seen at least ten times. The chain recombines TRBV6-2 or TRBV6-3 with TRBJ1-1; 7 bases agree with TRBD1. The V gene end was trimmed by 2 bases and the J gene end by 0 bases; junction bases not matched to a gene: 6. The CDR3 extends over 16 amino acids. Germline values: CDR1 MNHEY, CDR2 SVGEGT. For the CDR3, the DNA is TGTGCCAGCAGTTACGGGGACAGAGACATGAACACTGAAGCTTTCTTT. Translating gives CASSYGDRDMNTEAFF.

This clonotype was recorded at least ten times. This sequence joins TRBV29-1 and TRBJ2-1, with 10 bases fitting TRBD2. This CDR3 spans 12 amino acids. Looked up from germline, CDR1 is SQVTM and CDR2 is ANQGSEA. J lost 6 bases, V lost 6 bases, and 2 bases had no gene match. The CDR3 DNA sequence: TGCAGCGTCCCTAGCGGGGGCAATGAGCAGTTCTTC. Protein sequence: CSVPSGGNEQFF.

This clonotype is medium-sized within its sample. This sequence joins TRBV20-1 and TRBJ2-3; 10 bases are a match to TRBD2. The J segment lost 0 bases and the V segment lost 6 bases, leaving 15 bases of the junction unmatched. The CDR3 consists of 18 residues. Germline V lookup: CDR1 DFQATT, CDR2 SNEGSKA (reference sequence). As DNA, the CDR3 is TGCAGTGCCGTAGCGCTACTAGCGGGACCCCAAAGCACAGATACGCAGTATTTT. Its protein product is CSAVALLAGPQSTDTQYF.

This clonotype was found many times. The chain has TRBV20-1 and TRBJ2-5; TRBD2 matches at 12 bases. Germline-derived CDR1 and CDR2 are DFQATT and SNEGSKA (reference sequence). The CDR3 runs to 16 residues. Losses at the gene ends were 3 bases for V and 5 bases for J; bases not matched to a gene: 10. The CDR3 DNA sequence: TGCAGTGCTAGTGGGGGACTAGCGGGTTATTTCGAGACCCAGTACTTC. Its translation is CSASGGLAGYFETQYF.

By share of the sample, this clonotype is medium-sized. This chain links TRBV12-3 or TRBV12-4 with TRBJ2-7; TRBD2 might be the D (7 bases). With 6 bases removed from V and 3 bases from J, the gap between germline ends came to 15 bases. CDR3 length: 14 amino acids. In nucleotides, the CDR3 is TGTGCCAGCAGGAAACAGGGCGGGAGCTACGAGCAGTACTTC. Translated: CASRKQGGSYEQYF.

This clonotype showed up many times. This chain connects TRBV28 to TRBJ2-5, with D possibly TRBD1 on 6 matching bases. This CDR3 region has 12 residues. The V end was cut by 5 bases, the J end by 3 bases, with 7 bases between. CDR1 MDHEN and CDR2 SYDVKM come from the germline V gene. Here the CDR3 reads CASSRTEETQYF. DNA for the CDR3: TGTGCCAGCAGTCGGACAGAAGAGACCCAGTACTTC.

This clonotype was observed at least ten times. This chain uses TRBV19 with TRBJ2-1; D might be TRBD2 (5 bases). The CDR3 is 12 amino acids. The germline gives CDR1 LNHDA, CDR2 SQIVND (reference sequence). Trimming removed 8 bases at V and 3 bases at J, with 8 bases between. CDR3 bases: TGTGCCAGTGGAGGCCGCTACAATGAGCAGTTCTTC. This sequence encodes CASGGRYNEQFF.

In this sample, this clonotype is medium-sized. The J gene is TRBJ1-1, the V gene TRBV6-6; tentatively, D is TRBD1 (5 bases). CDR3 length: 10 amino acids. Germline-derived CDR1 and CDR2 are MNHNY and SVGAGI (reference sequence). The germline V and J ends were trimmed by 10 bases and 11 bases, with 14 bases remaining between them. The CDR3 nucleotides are TGTGCCACTTTCAGGGAAACGGCTTTCTTT. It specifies CATFRETAFF.

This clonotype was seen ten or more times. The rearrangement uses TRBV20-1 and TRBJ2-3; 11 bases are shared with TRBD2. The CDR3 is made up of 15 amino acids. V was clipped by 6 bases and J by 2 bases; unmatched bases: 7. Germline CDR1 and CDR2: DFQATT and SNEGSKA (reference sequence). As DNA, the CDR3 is TGCAGTGCGCGCCGGGGACTAGCGGACACAGATACGCAGTATTTT. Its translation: CSARRGLADTDTQYF.

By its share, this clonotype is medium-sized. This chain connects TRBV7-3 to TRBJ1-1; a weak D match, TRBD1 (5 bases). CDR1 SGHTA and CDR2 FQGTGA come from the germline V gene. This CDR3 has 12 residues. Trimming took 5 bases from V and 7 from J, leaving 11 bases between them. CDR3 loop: CASSRDGIEAFF. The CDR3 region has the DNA TGTGCCAGCAGCCGGGACGGAATTGAAGCTTTCTTT.

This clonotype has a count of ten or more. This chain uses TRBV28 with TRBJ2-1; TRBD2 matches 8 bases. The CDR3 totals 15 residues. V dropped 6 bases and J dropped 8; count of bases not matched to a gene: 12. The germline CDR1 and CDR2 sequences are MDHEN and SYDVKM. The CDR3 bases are TGTGCCAGCAGCCCCCCAGCGGGAGACCCCCATGAGCAGTTCTTC. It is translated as CASSPPAGDPHEQFF.

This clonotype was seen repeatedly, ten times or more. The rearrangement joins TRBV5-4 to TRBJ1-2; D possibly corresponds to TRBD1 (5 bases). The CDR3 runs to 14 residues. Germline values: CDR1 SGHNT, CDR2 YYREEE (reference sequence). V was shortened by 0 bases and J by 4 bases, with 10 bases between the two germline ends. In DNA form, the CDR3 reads TGTGCCAGCAGCTTGGAGGGGCTACCCTATGGCTACACCTTC. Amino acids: CASSLEGLPYGYTF.

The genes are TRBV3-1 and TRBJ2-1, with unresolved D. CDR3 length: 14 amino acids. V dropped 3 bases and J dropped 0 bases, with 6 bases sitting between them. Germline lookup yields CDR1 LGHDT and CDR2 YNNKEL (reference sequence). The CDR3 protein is CASSHGSSYNEQFF. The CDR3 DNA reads TGTGCCAGCAGCCACGGGTCCTCCTACAATGAGCAGTTCTTC.

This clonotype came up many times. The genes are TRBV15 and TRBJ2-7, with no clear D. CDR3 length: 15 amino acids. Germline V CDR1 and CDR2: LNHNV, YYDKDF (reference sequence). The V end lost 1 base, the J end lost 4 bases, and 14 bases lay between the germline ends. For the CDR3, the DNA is TGTGCCACCAGCAGAGCGGGTGCCCCCACTTACGAGCAGTACTTC. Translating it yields CATSRAGAPTYEQYF.

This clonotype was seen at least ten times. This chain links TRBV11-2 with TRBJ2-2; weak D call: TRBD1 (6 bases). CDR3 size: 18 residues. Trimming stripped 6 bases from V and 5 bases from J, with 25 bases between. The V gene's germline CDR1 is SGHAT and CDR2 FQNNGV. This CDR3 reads CASRTIRDISHSTGELFF. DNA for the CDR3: TGTGCCAGCAGGACGATCCGGGACATCTCACACTCGACCGGGGAGCTGTTTTTT.

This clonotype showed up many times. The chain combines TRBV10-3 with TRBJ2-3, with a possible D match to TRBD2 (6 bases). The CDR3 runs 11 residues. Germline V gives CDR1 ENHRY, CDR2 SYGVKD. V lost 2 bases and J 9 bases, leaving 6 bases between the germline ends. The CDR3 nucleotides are TGTGCCATCAGTGAGCGGGGGACGCAGTATTTT. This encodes CAISERGTQYF.

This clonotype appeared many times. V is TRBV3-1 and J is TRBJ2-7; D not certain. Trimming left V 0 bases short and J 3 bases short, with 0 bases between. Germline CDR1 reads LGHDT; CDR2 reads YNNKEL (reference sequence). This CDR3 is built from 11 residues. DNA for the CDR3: TGTGCCAGCAGCCAAGACTACGAGCAGTACTTC. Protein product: CASSQDYEQYF.